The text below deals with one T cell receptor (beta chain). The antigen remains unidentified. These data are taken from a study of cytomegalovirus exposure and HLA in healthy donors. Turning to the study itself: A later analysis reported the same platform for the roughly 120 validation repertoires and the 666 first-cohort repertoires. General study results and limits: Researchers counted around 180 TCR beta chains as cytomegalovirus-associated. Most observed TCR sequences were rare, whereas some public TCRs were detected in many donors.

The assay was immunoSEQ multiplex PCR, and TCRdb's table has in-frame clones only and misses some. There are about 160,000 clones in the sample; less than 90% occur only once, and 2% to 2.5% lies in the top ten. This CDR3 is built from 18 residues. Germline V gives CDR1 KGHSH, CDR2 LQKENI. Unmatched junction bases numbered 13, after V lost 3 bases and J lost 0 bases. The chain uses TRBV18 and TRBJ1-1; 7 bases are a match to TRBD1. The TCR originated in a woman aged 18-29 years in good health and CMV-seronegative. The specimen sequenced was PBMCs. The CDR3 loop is CASSPLSSGTALNTEAFF. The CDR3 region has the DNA TGTGCCAGCTCACCTCTTTCCTCCGGGACAGCCTTGAACACTGAAGCTTTCTTT.